These 12 T cell receptor beta chains were all obtained from the same sample, sequenced in a study of T cell responses to AZD1222 COVID-19 vaccine. Generated by immunoSEQ multiplex PCR, the TCRdb table keeps only in-frame clones and is missing some. The sample records more than 80,000 clones, approximately 90% being singletons. Sequencing was performed on peripheral blood, taken on day 0 of AZD1222 vaccination. The receptors shown here come from an adult in good health.

The chain links TRBV7-9 to TRBJ2-7; D tentatively reads TRBD1 or TRBD2 (5 bases each). Trimming left V 4 bases short and J 1 base short, with 17 bases between. The CDR3 spans 16 residues. Germline assignment: CDR1 SEHNR and CDR2 FQNEAQ (reference sequence). The chain's CDR3 is CASSSGRGRGSYEQYF. CDR3 nucleotides: TGTGCCAGCAGCTCAGGGAGAGGACGTGGATCCTACGAGCAGTACTTC. The full variable domain, with the rest looked up from reference TRBV7-9 and TRBJ2-7, is DTGVSQNPRHKITKRGQNVTFRCDPISEHNRLYWYRQTLGQGPEFLTYFQNEAQLEKSRLLSDRFSAERPKGSFSTLEIQRTEQGDSAMYLCASSSGRGRGSYEQYFGPGTRLTVT.

This clone came up once. V usage is TRBV2 and J usage is TRBJ1-5; TRBD1 might be the D (5 bases). The germline V gene has CDR1 SNHLY and CDR2 FYNNEI. Between the trimmed V and J ends, which lost 3 bases and 6 bases, there was a span of 15 bases. This CDR3 has 15 amino acids. The CDR3 region is CASSEYGQGSQPQHF. The CDR3 DNA follows: TGTGCCAGCAGTGAGTATGGGCAGGGAAGTCAGCCCCAGCATTTT. Complete variable domain (other parts from reference TRBV2 and TRBJ1-5): EPEVTQTPSHQVTQMGQEVILRCVPISNHLYFYWYRQILGQKVEFLVSFYNNEISEKSEIFDDQFSVERPDGSNFTLKIRSTKLEDSAMYFCASSEYGQGSQPQHFGDGTRLSIL.

The chain recombines TRBV5-1 with TRBJ1-2; weak D call: TRBD1 (6 bases). CDR1 and CDR2 (germline): SGHRS, YFSETQ. V gave up 5 bases and J gave up 7 bases, with 12 bases separating them. The CDR3 consists of 12 residues. DNA for the CDR3: TGCGCCAGCAGGGACAGTGAAGCTGGCTACACCTTC. Translated: CASRDSEAGYTF.

There are a few counts of this clone. J is TRBJ1-1 and V is TRBV5-4; D possibly corresponds to TRBD1 (6 bases). This CDR3 spans 15 amino acids. Germline CDR1 and CDR2: SGHNT and YYREEE (reference sequence). Between the trimmed V and J ends, which lost 3 bases and 1 base, there was a span of 13 bases. The CDR3 spells CASSSAGGPNTEAFF. In DNA, the CDR3 is TGTGCCAGCAGCTCGGCGGGGGGCCCGAACACTGAAGCTTTCTTT.

V is TRBV21-1 and J is TRBJ1-1. TRBV21-1 is assigned pseudogene status. There are 16 residues in the CDR3. This chain's CDR3 is CASSNKQEGGDTEAFF. The DNA of the CDR3 is TGTGCCAGCAGCAACAAACAGGAGGGGGGGGACACTGAAGCTTTCTTT.

CDR3 amino acids: CASTPPTGTNTEAFF. The CDR3 DNA reads as TGTGCCAGCACCCCGCCGACAGGGACGAACACTGAAGCTTTCTTT. This chain links TRBV9 with TRBJ1-1; 7 positions agree with TRBD1. The CDR3 spans 15 residues. J was trimmed by 1 base and V by 6 bases; bases with no gene match: 9. The V gene's germline CDR1 is SGDLS and CDR2 YYNGEE. The variable domain in full, completed from reference TRBV9 and TRBJ1-1, reads DSGVTQTPKHLITATGQRVTLRCSPRSGDLSVYWYQQSLDQGLQFLIQYYNGEERAKGNILERFSAQQFPDLHSELNLSSLELGDSALYFCASTPPTGTNTEAFFGQGTRLTVV.

In DNA, the CDR3 is TGTGCTAGCACCCAGGGGACACCTGTTCTTAATCAGCCCCAGCATTTT. It codes for CASTQGTPVLNQPQHF. The rearrangement joins TRBV12-5 to TRBJ1-5, with D tentatively TRBD1 (6 bases). The CDR3 has 16 amino acids. The V gene's germline CDR1 is LGHNT and CDR2 FRNRAP. V dropped 9 bases and J dropped 4 bases, with 22 bases sitting between them.

The V gene is TRBV28, the J gene TRBJ2-1; 13 nucleotides agree with TRBD2. Germline CDR1 reads MDHEN; CDR2 reads SYDVKM. CDR3 length: 14 amino acids. V dropped 4 bases and J dropped 8; count of bases not matched to a gene: 2. For the CDR3, the DNA is TGTGCCAGCAGTTATGGACTAGCGGGGGATGAGCAGTTCTTC. Translation: CASSYGLAGDEQFF.

The chain couples TRBV5-1 to TRBJ1-3; 9 bases fit TRBD1. V lost 0 bases, J lost 2 bases, and 3 bases stayed unmatched. Looked up from germline, CDR1 is SGHRS and CDR2 is YFSETQ. This CDR3 contains 16 residues. This chain's CDR3 is CASSLEQGAAGNTIYF. The CDR3 bases are TGCGCCAGCAGCTTGGAACAGGGGGCGGCTGGAAACACCATATATTTT.

The chain carries TRBV29-1 and TRBJ2-3, with 9 bases lining up with TRBD2. Trimming removed 6 bases from V and 1 base from J; junction bases left unmatched: 8. CDR1 and CDR2 from the germline V gene are SQVTM and ANQGSEA. The CDR3 has 15 residues. CDR3 sequence (DNA): TGCAGCGTCGCTGGGGGACTAGCAGGCACAGATACGCAGTATTTT. As protein: CSVAGGLAGTDTQYF.

The chain recombines TRBV6-2 or TRBV6-3 with TRBJ1-1; D is perhaps TRBD1 (5 bases). Trimming removed 1 base at V and 0 bases at J, with 15 bases between. This CDR3 contains 17 residues. CDR1 is MNHEY, CDR2 SVGEGT, per germline. The CDR3 DNA follows: TGTGCCAGCAGTTACTGGGGGATAGAGGGCATGAACACTGAAGCTTTCTTT. Amino acid sequence: CASSYWGIEGMNTEAFF.

The chain joins TRBV6-6 to TRBJ2-5; TRBD2 agrees at 10 bases. The J segment lost 5 bases and the V segment lost 5 bases, leaving 14 bases of the junction unmatched. This CDR3 is built from 17 residues. Germline-derived CDR1 and CDR2 are MNHNY and SVGAGI (reference sequence). The CDR3 DNA reads as TGTGCCAGCAGTCCCGGGACTAGCGAGGGCAGGGGGGAGACCCAGTACTTC. Its protein product is CASSPGTSEGRGETQYF.